This section outlines one T cell receptor (beta chain) sequence together with its context. Germline and junction disagree at one end, which may indicate a read error. This sample is part of a study of blood T cell repertoires in COVID-19. Germline V gives CDR1 SSHAT, CDR2 FNYEAQ (reference sequence). This CDR3 region has 17 residues. The data were produced by immunoSEQ multiplex PCR, yet TCRdb's version contains in-frame clones alone and is incomplete. The repertoire holds roughly 120,000 clones, with roughly nine tenths as singletons. This TCR was sampled from a man aged 65 to 79 with active or convalescent COVID-19. Sequencing was carried out using peripheral blood. This chain uses TRBV7-7 with TRBJ2-1, with 8 bases matching TRBD1. CDR3 sequence (DNA): TGTGCTAGCAGCGCGCTTTACGGACAGGGTACCTACAATGAGCAGTTCTTC. Its translation: CASSALYGQGTYNEQFF.